A selection of T cell receptor beta chains follows, all from one sample in a study of blood T cell repertoires in COVID-19. Sequenced by immunoSEQ multiplex PCR; TCRdb stores in-frame clones only, minus some. Here the sample spans about 320,000 clones, approximately 90% being singletons. Sequencing input: PBMCs or T cells enriched from blood (not recorded which). The source of these receptors is a woman under 40 who had been exposed to COVID-19. The CDR3 runs from the conserved cysteine through the conserved F or W. Each record gives: CDR3 DNA, CDR3 protein, J gene, clone size, V gene, D gene. D genes are given only for firm matches. Size values are once, few and many counts, or a class for expanded clones, and some rows have none.

cdr3_nt: TGTGCCAGCAGCCGTACAGGGTACTACGAGCAGTACTTC
cdr3_aa: CASSRTGYYEQYF
j_call: TRBJ2-7
clone_size: NA
v_call: TRBV7-6
d_call: NA

cdr3_nt: TGTGCCAGCAGCTTATGGGGGACAGGGGATGGCACTGAAGCTTTCTTT
cdr3_aa: CASSLWGTGDGTEAFF
j_call: TRBJ1-1
clone_size: NA
v_call: TRBV11-2
d_call: TRBD1

cdr3_nt: TGTGCCAGCAGCGATGGCAGGGGTGTATTCACTGAAGCTTTCTTT
cdr3_aa: CASSDGRGVFTEAFF
j_call: TRBJ1-1
clone_size: once
v_call: TRBV5-5
d_call: NA

cdr3_nt: TGTGCCAGCAGCGTAAACCGACTCTATGGCTACACCTTC
cdr3_aa: CASSVNRLYGYTF
j_call: TRBJ1-2
clone_size: NA
v_call: TRBV9
d_call: NA

cdr3_nt: TGTGCCAGCTCTCCAACCAGGGGCAGAAACACTGAAGCTTTCTTT
cdr3_aa: CASSPTRGRNTEAFF
j_call: TRBJ1-1
clone_size: NA
v_call: TRBV18
d_call: NA

cdr3_nt: TGCAGCGTGCGGGCGCGGGCAGGGAACACTGAAGCTTTCTTT
cdr3_aa: CSVRARAGNTEAFF
j_call: TRBJ1-1
clone_size: NA
v_call: TRBV29-1
d_call: NA

cdr3_nt: TGTGCCAGCAGGACTGGGGACAGCACCCCCTATGGCTACACCTTC
cdr3_aa: CASRTGDSTPYGYTF
j_call: TRBJ1-2
clone_size: NA
v_call: TRBV6-6
d_call: TRBD1

cdr3_nt: TGTGCCAGCATCGGGATCTCTGGGGGCTTTGAGGAAAAACTGTTTTTT
cdr3_aa: CASIGISGGFEEKLFF
j_call: TRBJ1-4
clone_size: NA
v_call: TRBV25-1
d_call: NA

cdr3_nt: TGTGCCAGCAGCCAAGTTTCTCAAGAGACCCAGTACTTC
cdr3_aa: CASSQVSQETQYF
j_call: TRBJ2-5
clone_size: NA
v_call: TRBV14
d_call: NA

cdr3_nt: TGCGCCAGCAGCTTGGGTCAGGCGGAGGGCTATGGCTACACCTTC
cdr3_aa: CASSLGQAEGYGYTF
j_call: TRBJ1-2
clone_size: NA
v_call: TRBV5-1
d_call: NA

cdr3_nt: TGTGCCAGCAGCCCTCGGGGACAGGGGAATGAGCAGTTCTTC
cdr3_aa: CASSPRGQGNEQFF
j_call: TRBJ2-1
clone_size: NA
v_call: TRBV11-3
d_call: TRBD1

cdr3_nt: TGCGCCAGCAGCCAATGGACAGGGGGCGTAGAGTTCGATGGCTACACCTTC
cdr3_aa: CASSQWTGGVEFDGYTF
j_call: TRBJ1-2
clone_size: NA
v_call: TRBV4-3
d_call: TRBD1

cdr3_nt: TGCGCCAGCAGCCAAGCCGTAGCCCCCACAGATACGCAGTATTTT
cdr3_aa: CASSQAVAPTDTQYF
j_call: TRBJ2-3
clone_size: once
v_call: TRBV4-1
d_call: NA

cdr3_nt: TGTGCCAGTAGGGACGGGACTAGCGGGACCTACGAGCAGTACTTC
cdr3_aa: CASRDGTSGTYEQYF
j_call: TRBJ2-7
clone_size: NA
v_call: TRBV19
d_call: TRBD2

cdr3_nt: TGTGCCAGCAGTGACAGGGCTGTCTATGGCTACACCTTC
cdr3_aa: CASSDRAVYGYTF
j_call: TRBJ1-2
clone_size: NA
v_call: TRBV6-1
d_call: NA

cdr3_nt: TGTGCCAGCTCACCTGTGACAGGGGGGTACGAGCAGTACTTC
cdr3_aa: CASSPVTGGYEQYF
j_call: TRBJ2-7
clone_size: NA
v_call: TRBV18
d_call: TRBD1

cdr3_nt: TGTGCCAGCACCCCCGGAGGCACCATATATTTT
cdr3_aa: CASTPGGTIYF
j_call: TRBJ1-3
clone_size: few
v_call: TRBV12-3/TRBV12-4
d_call: NA

cdr3_nt: TGTGCTAGTGGTTTGGTGTCAGGGGGCCTTAGCTCCTATAATTCACCCCTCCACTTT
cdr3_aa: CASGLVSGGLSSYNSPLHF
j_call: TRBJ1-6
clone_size: NA
v_call: TRBV12-5
d_call: TRBD1

cdr3_nt: TGTGCCAGCAGCGTAGTATCCGGAGTGGGCTACACCTTC
cdr3_aa: CASSVVSGVGYTF
j_call: TRBJ1-2
clone_size: few
v_call: TRBV9
d_call: NA

cdr3_nt: TGTGCCAGCAGCCCCTCTTACTTAGCGGGGGGACACTACGAGCAGTACTTC
cdr3_aa: CASSPSYLAGGHYEQYF
j_call: TRBJ2-7
clone_size: NA
v_call: TRBV3-1/TRBV3-2
d_call: TRBD2

cdr3_nt: TGTGCCAGCAGTTTGGAAAGCGGGGGACATGAGCAGTTCTTC
cdr3_aa: CASSLESGGHEQFF
j_call: TRBJ2-1
clone_size: NA
v_call: TRBV6-2/TRBV6-3
d_call: TRBD2

cdr3_nt: TGTGCCAGCTGCTCTTGGGGGGGCACTGAAGCTTTCTTT
cdr3_aa: CASCSWGGTEAFF
j_call: TRBJ1-1
clone_size: NA
v_call: TRBV18
d_call: NA

cdr3_nt: TGCAGTGCAGTAAACAGCTACGAGCAGTACTTC
cdr3_aa: CSAVNSYEQYF
j_call: TRBJ2-7
clone_size: NA
v_call: TRBV20-1
d_call: NA

cdr3_nt: TGTGCCACCAGTGCGAGGGGAGGACCCTACAATGAGCAGTTCTTC
cdr3_aa: CATSARGGPYNEQFF
j_call: TRBJ2-1
clone_size: NA
v_call: TRBV24-1
d_call: NA

cdr3_nt: TGTGCCAGCAGTTCCAAAACCCGACAGGGCTCGAACTATGGCTACACCTTC
cdr3_aa: CASSSKTRQGSNYGYTF
j_call: TRBJ1-2
clone_size: NA
v_call: TRBV7-6
d_call: TRBD1

cdr3_nt: TGTGCCAGCAGCCAAGAACGGGGGGGCCGGGAGACCCAGTACTTC
cdr3_aa: CASSQERGGRETQYF
j_call: TRBJ2-5
clone_size: NA
v_call: TRBV3-1/TRBV3-2
d_call: TRBD2

cdr3_nt: TGTGCCAGCACCCCCTCTACGATTAGCGCCGGGGAGCTGTTTTTT
cdr3_aa: CASTPSTISAGELFF
j_call: TRBJ2-2
clone_size: NA
v_call: TRBV28
d_call: NA

cdr3_nt: TGTGCCAGCAGGACTAGCGGGGCCTACGAGCAGTACTTC
cdr3_aa: CASRTSGAYEQYF
j_call: TRBJ2-7
clone_size: once
v_call: TRBV14
d_call: TRBD2

cdr3_nt: TGTGCCAGCAGCTCGACAGGGGCGAACGGGGAGCTGTTTTTT
cdr3_aa: CASSSTGANGELFF
j_call: TRBJ2-2
clone_size: NA
v_call: TRBV3-1/TRBV3-2
d_call: TRBD1

cdr3_nt: TGTGCCAGTAAGGGGGCTAGGGGGCAGGACACTGAAGCTTTCTTT
cdr3_aa: CASKGARGQDTEAFF
j_call: TRBJ1-1
clone_size: NA
v_call: TRBV19
d_call: TRBD1

cdr3_nt: TGTGCCAGCAGCTTAGTCAGGGCTCGGGACATTCAGTACTTC
cdr3_aa: CASSLVRARDIQYF
j_call: TRBJ2-4
clone_size: NA
v_call: TRBV7-9
d_call: NA

cdr3_nt: TGTGCCAGCAGCCAAGCCAGTAATCAGCCCCAGCATTTT
cdr3_aa: CASSQASNQPQHF
j_call: TRBJ1-5
clone_size: once
v_call: TRBV4-2
d_call: NA

cdr3_nt: TGTGCCAGCAGTTCTCGGGAAAAAGGTGGCTACACCTTC
cdr3_aa: CASSSREKGGYTF
j_call: TRBJ1-2
clone_size: NA
v_call: TRBV6-5
d_call: NA

cdr3_nt: TGTGCCAGCAGCTTAGTGCAGAGGGAGCCCCAGCATTTT
cdr3_aa: CASSLVQREPQHF
j_call: TRBJ1-5
clone_size: few
v_call: TRBV7-8
d_call: NA

cdr3_nt: TGTGCCAGCAGCTTAGGAAACAGTTACGAGCAGTACTTC
cdr3_aa: CASSLGNSYEQYF
j_call: TRBJ2-7
clone_size: NA
v_call: TRBV13
d_call: NA

cdr3_nt: TGTGCCAGCAGCTTGACAGCTAATCAGCCCCAGCATTTT
cdr3_aa: CASSLTANQPQHF
j_call: TRBJ1-5
clone_size: NA
v_call: TRBV7-8
d_call: NA

cdr3_nt: TGTGCCAGCTGCTCAGGGACAGATAATGAGCAGTTCTTC
cdr3_aa: CASCSGTDNEQFF
j_call: TRBJ2-1
clone_size: NA
v_call: TRBV2
d_call: TRBD1

cdr3_nt: TGTGCCAGCTCACCTGAACAGGTGAACACTGAAGCTTTCTTT
cdr3_aa: CASSPEQVNTEAFF
j_call: TRBJ1-1
clone_size: NA
v_call: TRBV18
d_call: NA

cdr3_nt: TGTGCCAGCAGCTCACCGGAGGGAAGCCCCCTCTATATAAATGGCTACACCTTC
cdr3_aa: CASSSPEGSPLYINGYTF
j_call: TRBJ1-2
clone_size: NA
v_call: TRBV7-9
d_call: NA

cdr3_nt: TGTGCCAGCAGCTGGGAGGGTGGGGAAAAACTGTTTTTT
cdr3_aa: CASSWEGGEKLFF
j_call: TRBJ1-4
clone_size: NA
v_call: TRBV5-8
d_call: NA

cdr3_nt: TGTGCCAGTAGTCAGGGACAGAGATCATATGGCTACACCTTC
cdr3_aa: CASSQGQRSYGYTF
j_call: TRBJ1-2
clone_size: few
v_call: TRBV19
d_call: TRBD1

cdr3_nt: TGTGCCAGCAGCATCGCCGGGACAGGGGTTCGAGGGCAGTACTTC
cdr3_aa: CASSIAGTGVRGQYF
j_call: TRBJ2-7
clone_size: NA
v_call: TRBV11-2
d_call: TRBD1

cdr3_nt: TGTGCCAGCAGTTTAGCGCAGGCTCAGCCCCAGCATTTT
cdr3_aa: CASSLAQAQPQHF
j_call: TRBJ1-5
clone_size: NA
v_call: TRBV27
d_call: NA

cdr3_nt: TGTGCCAGCCGCCCTAGCGGGGGGGCCTCAGATACGCAGTATTTT
cdr3_aa: CASRPSGGASDTQYF
j_call: TRBJ2-3
clone_size: once
v_call: TRBV14
d_call: TRBD2

cdr3_nt: TGCAGCGTTACTTGGAGGGGAGATACGCAGTATTTT
cdr3_aa: CSVTWRGDTQYF
j_call: TRBJ2-3
clone_size: NA
v_call: TRBV29-1
d_call: NA

cdr3_nt: TGCGCCAGCAGCCAGAGGGACAGTAATCAGCCCCAGCATTTT
cdr3_aa: CASSQRDSNQPQHF
j_call: TRBJ1-5
clone_size: NA
v_call: TRBV4-1
d_call: TRBD1

cdr3_nt: TGTGCCAGCTTGGACAGCTCCTATAATTCACCCCTCCACTTT
cdr3_aa: CASLDSSYNSPLHF
j_call: TRBJ1-6
clone_size: NA
v_call: TRBV10-3
d_call: NA

cdr3_nt: TGTGCCAGTAGTATAGTCGGGGGGGCGGCTGGGCAGTTCTTC
cdr3_aa: CASSIVGGAAGQFF
j_call: TRBJ2-1
clone_size: NA
v_call: TRBV19
d_call: TRBD2